Presented here are 15 T cell receptor beta chains from one specimen sequenced in a study of cytomegalovirus exposure and HLA in healthy donors. It was with 60 Vbeta and 13 Jbeta primers that the PCR ran. Libraries were prepared by immunoSEQ multiplex PCR; TCRdb keeps only in-frame clonotypes and omits some of them. The profile covers roughly 180,000 clones, with around four fifths appearing a single time and more than 3.5% taken by the ten largest. Sequencing used PBMCs. These receptor sequences come from a woman in her fifties or sixties in good health and CMV-seropositive.

The chain couples TRBV20-1 to TRBJ1-2; TRBD1 matches at 7 bases. The V and J ends lost 8 bases and 3 bases, in that order; junction bases with no gene match: 3. This CDR3 is built from 11 residues. The germline gives CDR1 DFQATT, CDR2 SNEGSKA (reference sequence). DNA of the CDR3: TGCAGTAAACAGGGGTACTATGGCTACACCTTC. As protein: CSKQGYYGYTF.

The J gene is TRBJ1-2, the V gene TRBV9; TRBD1 agrees at 8 bases. The ends lost 3 bases at V and 7 bases at J; junction bases unmatched: 8. This CDR3 region has 14 residues. In germline, CDR1 is SGDLS, CDR2 YYNGEE. The CDR3 bases are TGTGCCAGCAGCGCGACAGGGGCCGCGGGTGGCTACACCTTC. It is translated as CASSATGAAGGYTF.

This clone was seen only once. The chain is built from TRBV5-5 and TRBJ1-2, with 7 bases fitting TRBD1. This CDR3 is 12 amino acids long. The J segment lost 6 bases and the V segment lost 4 bases, leaving 3 bases of the junction unmatched. Germline loops: CDR1 SGHKS, CDR2 YYEKEE (reference sequence). CDR3 sequence: CASSAGTDGYTF. CDR3 DNA: TGTGCCAGCAGCGCTGGGACAGATGGCTACACCTTC. The variable domain in full, with the rest retrieved from reference TRBV5-5 and TRBJ1-2, is DAGVTQSPTHLIKTRGQQVTLRCSPISGHKSVSWYQQVLGQGPQFIFQYYEKEERGRGNFPDRFSARQFPNYSSELNVNALLLGDSALYLCASSAGTDGYTFGSGTRLTVV.

This clone was detected only a few times. For the CDR3, the DNA is TGCGCCAGCAGCCAAGATATGAGCGGGGGTGTTGATACGCAGTATTTT. Translated: CASSQDMSGGVDTQYF. The J gene is TRBJ2-3, the V gene TRBV4-3; 8 bases map to TRBD2. CDR3 size: 16 residues. V shed 0 bases and J 6 bases; nucleotides not matched to a gene: 8. CDR1 LGHNA and CDR2 YSLEER come from the germline V gene.

CDR3 bases: TGTGCCAGCAGCAAGGCGGATTGGTATTCACCCCTCCACTTT. It is translated as CASSKADWYSPLHF. The chain links TRBV21-1 to TRBJ1-6. TRBV21-1 is annotated as a pseudogene. The CDR3 has 14 amino acids.

The chain joins TRBV19 to TRBJ2-3, with TRBD2 identical over 10 bases. The CDR3 runs to 15 residues. V gave up 3 bases and J gave up 6 bases; unmatched junction bases: 6. Looked up from germline, CDR1 is LNHDA and CDR2 is SQIVND (reference sequence). CDR3 in amino acids: CASSISSGRIDTQYF. For the CDR3, the DNA is TGTGCCAGTAGTATTTCTAGCGGGAGAATCGATACGCAGTATTTT.

The chain joins TRBV19 to TRBJ1-5; D unclear. CDR3 size: 13 residues. Per germline, CDR1 LNHDA and CDR2 SQIVND (reference sequence). Trimming pared 8 bases from V and 3 bases from J, leaving 11 bases between. The CDR3 nucleotides are TGTGCCAGTCAGGAACAGAACAATCAGCCCCAGCATTTT. Encoded protein: CASQEQNNQPQHF.

The chain combines TRBV7-9 with TRBJ1-4; a possible D gene is TRBD1 (5 bases). The germline V gene has CDR1 SEHNR and CDR2 FQNEAQ (reference sequence). The V and J ends lost 2 bases and 4 bases respectively, with 8 bases between them. CDR3 length equals 14 residues. In DNA form, the CDR3 reads TGTGCCAGCAGCTTACAGGGCGGTAATGAAAAACTGTTTTTT. Translated, it gives CASSLQGGNEKLFF.

This clone was seen a few times. V is TRBV11-2 and J is TRBJ2-7, with D possibly being TRBD2 (6 bases). This CDR3 region has 15 residues. The V end lost 1 base, the J end lost 1 base, and 11 bases lay between the germline ends. The V gene's germline CDR1 is SGHAT and CDR2 FQNNGV. CDR3 sequence: CASSLVTGGSYEQYF. The CDR3 region has the DNA TGTGCCAGCAGCTTAGTTACCGGGGGATCCTACGAGCAGTACTTC. The variable domain in full, with the rest retrieved from reference TRBV11-2 and TRBJ2-7, is EAGVAQSPRYKIIEKRQSVAFWCNPISGHATLYWYQQILGQGPKLLIQFQNNGVVDDSQLPKDRFSAERLKGVDSTLKIQPAKLEDSAVYLCASSLVTGGSYEQYFGPGTRLTVT.

The chain combines TRBV18 with TRBJ2-7; TRBD1 matches 11 bases. This CDR3 is 15 amino acids long. The germline V gene encodes CDR1 KGHSH and CDR2 LQKENI. V lost 1 base, J lost 4 bases, and 3 bases stayed unmatched. The CDR3 region is CASSPLGTGGYEQYF. CDR3 bases: TGTGCCAGCTCACCACTAGGGACAGGGGGTTACGAGCAGTACTTC.

As regards this clone: Other DNA sequences in this specimen translate into the identical CDR3. V usage is TRBV6-4 and J usage is TRBJ2-2, with 11 nucleotides matching TRBD2. V gave up 6 bases and J gave up 1 base; unmatched junction bases: 4. Germline CDR1 reads MRHNA; CDR2 reads SNTAGT. CDR3 size: 16 residues. The CDR3 spells CASSLLAGVNTGELFF. CDR3 nucleotide sequence: TGTGCCAGCAGCTTACTAGCGGGAGTGAACACCGGGGAGCTGTTTTTT.

The genes are TRBV7-2 and TRBJ1-1; D unresolved. In germline, CDR1 is SGHTA, CDR2 FQGNSA. The CDR3 sequence is 12 residues long. The V end lost 1 base, the J end lost 11 bases, and 11 bases lay between the germline ends. The CDR3 coding sequence is TGTGCCAGCAGCTTAGTCGGGAGGGCGGCTTTCTTT. This gives the protein CASSLVGRAAFF.

This chain uses TRBV7-2 with TRBJ1-1, with TRBD1 matching over 7 bases. The V segment lost 5 bases and the J segment 0 bases; nucleotides outside the gene matches: 3. The CDR3 has 14 residues. Germline lookup yields CDR1 SGHTA and CDR2 FQGNSA. The CDR3 spells CASSPQGVNTEAFF. The DNA of the CDR3 is TGTGCCAGCAGCCCGCAGGGGGTGAACACTGAAGCTTTCTTT.

This chain joins TRBV5-6 and TRBJ1-3; 7 bases agree with TRBD1. V lost 3 bases and J lost 1; bases outside the gene matches: 10. CDR1 is SGHDT, CDR2 YYEEEE, per germline. This CDR3 is 17 amino acids long. The CDR3 sequence is CASSSIYRGDSGNTIYF. The CDR3 nucleotides read TGTGCCAGCAGCTCCATCTACAGGGGCGATTCTGGAAACACCATATATTTT. The whole variable domain, filled in from reference TRBV5-6 and TRBJ1-3, reads DAGVTQSPTHLIKTRGQQVTLRCSPKSGHDTVSWYQQALGQGPQFIFQYYEEEERQRGNFPDRFSGHQFPNYSSELNVNALLLGDSALYLCASSSIYRGDSGNTIYFGEGSWLTVV.

This rearrangement joins TRBV10-3 to TRBJ2-7; possibly TRBD1 for D (5 bases). From germline, CDR1 is ENHRY and CDR2 SYGVKD. The CDR3 has 12 amino acids. The V and J ends lost 6 bases and 0 bases respectively, with 6 bases between them. This CDR3 is CAIRDNSYEQYF. In DNA form, the CDR3 reads TGTGCCATCAGGGACAACTCCTACGAGCAGTACTTC.